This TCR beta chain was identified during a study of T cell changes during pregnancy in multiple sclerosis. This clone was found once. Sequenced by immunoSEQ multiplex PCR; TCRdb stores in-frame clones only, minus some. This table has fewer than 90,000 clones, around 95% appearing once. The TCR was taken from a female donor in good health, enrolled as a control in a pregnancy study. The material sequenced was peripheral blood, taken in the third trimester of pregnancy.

Here the CDR3 DNA reads TGTGCCAGCTCACCGACAGGGGGGTATTTCACAGATACGCAGTATTTT. It yields the protein CASSPTGGYFTDTQYF. The chain is built from TRBV18 and TRBJ2-3, with 9 positions matching TRBD1. CDR3 length: 16 amino acids. The V segment lost 3 bases and the J segment 2 bases; nucleotides outside the gene matches: 6. Per germline, CDR1 KGHSH and CDR2 LQKENI.